Shown below are 25 T cell receptor beta chains from a single sample sequenced in a study of blood T cell repertoires in COVID-19. Produced via immunoSEQ multiplex PCR; TCRdb's table is partial and in-frame only. This table has 53,000 or so clones, around 80% appearing once. The specimen sequenced was peripheral blood. All receptors come from a man aged 55-75 years with acute or convalescent COVID-19.

This chain links TRBV7-9 with TRBJ2-5; a weak D match, TRBD1 (6 bases). Deletions cut 5 bases from V and 0 bases from J, with 13 bases between. Germline values: CDR1 SEHNR, CDR2 FQNEAQ (reference sequence). The CDR3 length is 15 residues. The CDR3 spells CASSRTANYQETQYF. The CDR3 DNA sequence: TGTGCCAGCAGCCGGACAGCCAATTACCAAGAGACCCAGTACTTC.

J is TRBJ2-2 and V is TRBV29-1; 14 nucleotides align to TRBD2. The CDR3 has 17 amino acids. The ends lost 2 bases at V and 8 bases at J; junction bases unmatched: 10. Germline-derived CDR1 and CDR2 are SQVTM and ANQGSEA. The DNA for the CDR3 is TGCAGCGTTGAACCTACCACGGGACTAGCGGGAGCTGGGGAGCTGTTTTTT. Translating it yields CSVEPTTGLAGAGELFF.

The CDR3 region is CASSATQGGDYGYTF. CDR3 DNA sequence: TGTGCCAGCAGTGCTACACAGGGGGGGGACTATGGCTACACCTTC. The chain is built from TRBV25-1 and TRBJ1-2; 8 bases align to TRBD1. CDR1 MGHDK and CDR2 SYGVNS come from the germline V gene. The CDR3 consists of 15 residues. Unmatched junction bases numbered 7, after V lost 4 bases and J lost 3 bases.

The V gene is TRBV7-9, the J gene TRBJ2-3, with TRBD2 identical over 8 bases. CDR1 and CDR2 (germline): SEHNR, FQNEAQ (reference sequence). The CDR3 has 15 amino acids. The ends lost 6 bases at V and 0 bases at J; junction bases unmatched: 5. In nucleotides, the CDR3 is TGTGCCAGCAGGATTTTAGCGGGGAGCACAGATACGCAGTATTTT. Translation gives CASRILAGSTDTQYF.

This chain links TRBV23-1 with TRBJ1-5; possible D gene TRBD1, 5 bases. TRBV23-1 is sorted into the ORF group, with uncertain function. V was clipped by 2 bases and J by 0 bases, with 23 bases between them. This CDR3 region has 20 residues. This chain's CDR3 is CASSQRGYRTTAFSNQPQHF. CDR3 in DNA: TGCGCCAGCAGTCAAAGGGGTTACAGAACGACAGCTTTTAGCAATCAGCCCCAGCATTTT.

The chain carries TRBV18 and TRBJ1-1, with a tentative D call TRBD1 (6 bases). The V gene lost 2 bases and the J gene lost 8 bases, with 9 bases spanning the gap. The germline gives CDR1 KGHSH, CDR2 LQKENI. The CDR3 consists of 12 residues. CDR3 protein: CASSPRQGEAFF. The CDR3 DNA reads as TGTGCCAGCTCACCAAGGCAGGGGGAAGCTTTCTTT.

The chain couples TRBV6-5 to TRBJ2-7, with unresolved D. The germline V gene encodes CDR1 MNHEY and CDR2 SVGAGI. This CDR3 contains 14 residues. V gave up 2 bases and J gave up 5 bases, with 13 bases separating them. CDR3 residues: CASSYTLDLNEQYF. The CDR3 region has the DNA TGTGCCAGCAGTTACACCCTAGACCTGAACGAGCAGTACTTC.

This clone has a handful of counts. The chain recombines TRBV18 with TRBJ2-1, with 7 nucleotides matching TRBD1. Trimming at V came to 5 bases and at J to 1 base, leaving 11 bases not matched to a gene. The CDR3 is 17 amino acids. Germline CDR1 and CDR2: KGHSH and LQKENI. CDR3 amino acids: CASSSTGRGPSYNEQFF. CDR3 DNA: TGTGCCAGCTCATCCACAGGAAGGGGGCCTTCCTACAATGAGCAGTTCTTC.

This clone has only a few counts. The V call is TRBV18, the J call TRBJ1-6; no definite D call. Trimming took 6 bases from V and 7 from J, leaving 16 bases between them. CDR3 length equals 15 residues. Germline lookup yields CDR1 KGHSH and CDR2 LQKENI. The CDR3 loop reads CASSLSRVENSPLHF. The CDR3 nucleotides read TGTGCCAGCTCTTTGTCAAGAGTGGAGAATTCACCCCTCCACTTT.

This chain links TRBV5-6 with TRBJ2-2; tentative D call: TRBD1 (5 bases). The CDR3 loop spans 15 amino acids. V was cut by 0 bases and J by 4 bases, with 10 bases left in between. Germline loops: CDR1 SGHDT, CDR2 YYEEEE. The CDR3 sequence: CASSLDRWGTGELFF. The CDR3 nucleotides are TGTGCCAGCAGCTTGGACAGGTGGGGCACCGGGGAGCTGTTTTTT. Together with reference TRBV5-6 and TRBJ2-2, the CDR3 gives the full variable domain: DAGVTQSPTHLIKTRGQQVTLRCSPKSGHDTVSWYQQALGQGPQFIFQYYEEEERQRGNFPDRFSGHQFPNYSSELNVNALLLGDSALYLCASSLDRWGTGELFFGEGSRLTVL.

The chain has TRBV5-4 and TRBJ2-5; 8 nucleotides agree with TRBD1. The CDR3 spans 16 residues. The junction had 10 bases not matched to a gene; V was cut back by 5 bases and J by 1 base. From germline, CDR1 is SGHNT and CDR2 YYREEE (reference sequence). This chain's CDR3 is CASSPDRGEVQETQYF. The CDR3 DNA reads TGTGCCAGCAGTCCCGACAGGGGTGAAGTCCAAGAGACCCAGTACTTC.

The chain carries TRBV11-1 and TRBJ2-1; possibly TRBD2 for D (7 bases). V was pared by 5 bases and J by 8 bases, with 10 bases between. Germline lookup yields CDR1 SGHAT and CDR2 FQDESV (reference sequence). The CDR3 totals 12 residues. Here the CDR3 reads CASSPGGHEQFF. CDR3 nucleotide sequence: TGTGCCAGCAGCCCCGGGGGGCATGAGCAGTTCTTC.

The chain employs TRBV24-1 and TRBJ2-7, with D possibly TRBD1 on 6 matching bases. The CDR3 has 14 residues. V lost 3 bases and J lost 3, with 11 bases in between. The germline gives CDR1 KGHDR, CDR2 SFDVKD. CDR3 DNA sequence: TGTGCCACCAGTGATACCGGGACAAACTACGAGCAGTACTTC. Protein: CATSDTGTNYEQYF.

V gene TRBV6-5 combines with J gene TRBJ1-5; D ambiguous. The CDR3 has 15 amino acids. Per germline, CDR1 MNHEY and CDR2 SVGAGI. V was cut by 11 bases and J by 0 bases, with 17 bases left in between. The CDR3 reads CACRTDRYSNQPQHF. The DNA for the CDR3 is TGTGCCTGCCGTACAGATCGTTATAGCAATCAGCCCCAGCATTTT.

The chain joins TRBV4-1 to TRBJ1-4; a weak D match, TRBD1 (5 bases). The germline gives CDR1 MGHRA, CDR2 YSYEKL. The germline V and J ends were trimmed by 1 base and 7 bases, with 13 bases remaining between them. The CDR3 sequence is 15 residues long. In nucleotides, the CDR3 is TGCGCCAGCAGCCAAGTAGGGACGGGGGGTGAAAAACTGTTTTTT. Its translation is CASSQVGTGGEKLFF.

This chain uses TRBV24-1 with TRBJ2-7; 8 bases line up with TRBD2. Trimming at V came to 9 bases and at J to 5 bases, leaving 8 bases not matched to a gene. The CDR3 runs to 13 residues. Germline CDR1 reads KGHDR; CDR2 reads SFDVKD. CDR3 DNA sequence: TGTGCCACCGGAAATAGCGGGACTAACGAGCAGTACTTC. Its translation is CATGNSGTNEQYF.

This chain links TRBV15 with TRBJ2-7, with unresolved D. V was cut by 5 bases and J by 8 bases, with 16 bases left in between. The CDR3 is made up of 13 amino acids. Per the germline V gene, CDR1 is LNHNV and CDR2 is YYDKDF (reference sequence). The CDR3 is CATSQTLTRKQYF. In nucleotides, the CDR3 is TGTGCCACCAGCCAAACCCTCACCAGGAAGCAGTACTTC.

This rearrangement joins TRBV7-2 to TRBJ2-7, with a possible D match to TRBD1 (6 bases). V lost 0 bases and J lost 3, with 12 bases in between. The CDR3 runs to 15 residues. Germline CDR1 reads SGHTA; CDR2 reads FQGNSA. CDR3 nucleotides: TGTGCCAGCAGCTTAGCCGGGTCGACAGGCTACGAGCAGTACTTC. Encoded protein: CASSLAGSTGYEQYF.

This clone was detected only a few times. The V gene is TRBV12-3 or TRBV12-4, the J gene TRBJ2-1; TRBD2 agrees at 9 bases. The trim removed 5 bases at V and 10 bases at J, leaving 6 bases unmatched. The length of the CDR3 is 13 residues. The CDR3 loop is CASSTTLAGEQFF. CDR3 DNA: TGTGCCAGCAGTACCACTCTAGCGGGGGAGCAGTTCTTC.

The V call is TRBV11-2, the J call TRBJ2-1, with D perhaps TRBD2 (5 bases). This CDR3 comprises 16 residues. V lost 0 bases and J 3 bases, leaving 12 bases between the germline ends. Germline V gene sequence: CDR1 SGHAT, CDR2 FQNNGV. The CDR3 DNA reads TGTGCCAGCAGCTTAGATGGTAGCGCTGTCTACAATGAGCAGTTCTTC. This translates into CASSLDGSAVYNEQFF.

This clone has only a few counts. V and J are TRBV7-9 and TRBJ2-7, with 8 bases identical to TRBD2. Per germline, CDR1 SEHNR and CDR2 FQNEAQ (reference sequence). The CDR3 totals 15 residues. V lost 5 bases and J lost 3; bases outside the gene matches: 9. DNA of the CDR3: TGTGCCAGCAGCCGGGTGGTAGCGGGGTTCTACGAGCAGTACTTC. Amino acid sequence: CASSRVVAGFYEQYF.

This clone was found once. The chain uses TRBV7-3 and TRBJ2-7, with TRBD1 as a possible D gene (6 bases). Germline V CDR1 and CDR2: SGHTA, FQGTGA. The CDR3 sequence is 14 residues long. The V end lost 1 base, the J end lost 3 bases, and 10 bases lay between the germline ends. The CDR3 sequence: CASSLSQGSYEQYF. The DNA for the CDR3 is TGTGCCAGCAGCTTAAGCCAGGGGAGCTACGAGCAGTACTTC.

V is TRBV7-2 and J is TRBJ2-7, with TRBD1 matching 8 bases. This CDR3 is 15 amino acids long. Germline lookup yields CDR1 SGHTA and CDR2 FQGNSA. The V gene end was trimmed by 6 bases and the J gene end by 0 bases; junction bases not matched to a gene: 7. For the CDR3, the DNA is TGTGCCAGCAGTTTTGACAGGGGCCTCTCCTACGAGCAGTACTTC. Translating it yields CASSFDRGLSYEQYF.

V and J are TRBV6-6 and TRBJ1-1; D is perhaps TRBD1 (5 bases). This CDR3 is 16 amino acids long. Trimming left V 6 bases short and J 2 bases short, with 19 bases between. Germline lookup yields CDR1 MNHNY and CDR2 SVGAGI (reference sequence). This CDR3 reads CASSLGAGRLNTEAFF. CDR3 bases: TGTGCCAGCAGCCTAGGGGCAGGGCGGCTAAACACTGAAGCTTTCTTT.

This sequence joins TRBV5-1 and TRBJ1-1; weak D call: TRBD1 (5 bases). Trimming left V 4 bases short and J 1 base short, with 11 bases between. The CDR3 runs 14 residues. Germline values: CDR1 SGHRS, CDR2 YFSETQ. The CDR3, as DNA: TGCGCCAGCAGCCAACTCGGACAGAACACTGAAGCTTTCTTT. Its translation is CASSQLGQNTEAFF.